Listed below are T cell receptor beta chains from one sample, sequenced in a study of T-cell reconstitution after alpha-beta-depleted transplantation in children. TCRdb reprocessed the PCR reads via MiXCR and lists one record per CDR3 protein. The sample carries 300,000 to 400,000 distinct CDR3 sequences, roughly 17% recorded once. The sample here was PBMCs, mostly from graft donor cells, taken 360 days after TCRalphabeta/CD19-depleted stem cell transplant. The source of these receptors is a male patient between 2 and 10 years old who had a stem cell transplant for acute lymphoblastic leukemia, so the T cells may come from the graft donor. Each CDR3 is given with its conserved first and last residue. Fields, in order: V gene, J gene, CDR3 length, D gene, clone size, CDR3 protein, CDR3 DNA. A D gene is named only where the DNA matches it firmly. Clone size is not always given. Where it is, it says once, few, many or a class for expanded clones.

TRBV5-1	TRBJ1-4	15	TRBD1	many	CASSLAGTVYEKLFF	TGCGCCAGCAGCTTGGCCGGGACAGTCTATGAAAAACTGTTTTTT
TRBV20-1	TRBJ2-4	15	TRBD1	NA	CSARETGLAKNIQYF	TGCAGTGCTAGAGAGACAGGGCTAGCCAAAAACATTCAGTACTTC
TRBV7-9	TRBJ2-6	15	NA	few	CASSYELYGANVLTF	TGTGCCAGCAGCTACGAGTTGTACGGGGCCAACGTCCTGACTTTC
TRBV12-3/TRBV12-4	TRBJ1-2	13	NA	many	CASSLTGNYGYTF	TGTGCCAGCAGCCTCACAGGGAACTATGGCTACACCTTC
TRBV12-3/TRBV12-4	TRBJ2-3	19	TRBD2	few	CASSLRGRLAGGYTDTQYF	TGTGCCAGCAGTTTGCGGGGACGACTAGCGGGAGGTTACACAGATACGCAGTATTTT
TRBV7-3	TRBJ2-2	17	TRBD1	few	CASSLTVDRGLTGELFF	TGTGCCAGCAGCTTAACGGTGGACAGGGGGTTGACCGGGGAGCTGTTTTTT
TRBV7-8	TRBJ2-1	16	NA	NA	CASSSRGLGNTNEQFF	TGTGCCAGCAGCTCTCGGGGTTTGGGCAACACCAATGAGCAGTTCTTC
TRBV29-1	TRBJ1-5	13	NA	many	CSVATGRDQPQHF	TGCAGCGTTGCAACAGGCAGGGATCAGCCCCAGCATTTT
TRBV6-1	TRBJ2-3	14	NA	NA	CASEPGGYPDTQYF	TGTGCCAGCGAGCCCGGAGGATATCCTGATACGCAGTATTTT
TRBV5-5	TRBJ2-5	18	NA	NA	CASSDRQGAASGTVTQYF	TGTGCCAGCAGCGATCGACAGGGGGCGGCTAGCGGGACTGTGACCCAGTACTTC
TRBV6-5	TRBJ2-3	10	NA	NA	CASFAMTQYF	TGTGCCAGCTTTGCGATGACGCAGTATTTT
TRBV6-4	TRBJ2-1	15	TRBD2	NA	CASSILAGVGNEQFF	TGTGCCAGCTCTATACTAGCGGGAGTGGGCAATGAGCAGTTCTTC
TRBV7-2	TRBJ2-3	16	TRBD2	NA	CASSLAGTSFTDTQYF	TGTGCCAGCAGCTTAGCGGGGACTAGCTTTACAGATACGCAGTATTTT
TRBV5-1	TRBJ2-7	14	TRBD1	few	CASSLTGQSYEQYF	TGCGCCAGCAGTCTTACGGGACAGAGCTACGAGCAGTACTTC
TRBV10-3	TRBJ2-7	11	NA	NA	CAIRAGDEQYF	TGTGCCATCAGGGCAGGGGACGAGCAGTACTTC
TRBV7-8	TRBJ2-2	13	NA	NA	CASTLEITGELFF	TGTGCCAGCACCTTGGAGATCACCGGGGAGCTGTTTTTT
TRBV20-1	TRBJ2-7	15	TRBD2	NA	CSAPGLASGSYEQYF	TGCAGTGCCCCGGGATTAGCTAGCGGCTCCTACGAGCAGTACTTC
TRBV20-1	TRBJ2-1	16	NA	NA	CSARDLSGYSYNEQFF	TGCAGTGCTAGAGACCTTAGCGGCTACTCCTACAATGAGCAGTTCTTC
TRBV29-1	TRBJ1-2	15	TRBD1	NA	CSVDPSSTGGYGYTF	TGCAGCGTTGACCCCTCGTCAACAGGGGGCTATGGCTACACCTTC
TRBV5-1	TRBJ1-1	13	NA	NA	CASSLAGGVEAFF	TGCGCCAGCAGCTTGGCAGGAGGGGTTGAAGCTTTCTTT
TRBV20-1	TRBJ2-7	13	NA	NA	CSAMAGSSYEQYF	TGCAGTGCTATGGCCGGCAGCTCCTACGAGCAGTACTTC
TRBV24-1	TRBJ2-3	13	NA	NA	CATSDASTDTQYF	TGTGCCACCAGTGACGCTAGCACAGATACGCAGTATTTT
TRBV5-1	TRBJ1-5	15	NA	NA	CASRRRFGDNQPQHF	TGCGCCAGCAGGAGGCGGTTCGGGGACAATCAGCCCCAGCATTTT
TRBV2	TRBJ1-4	14	NA	few	CASSEERYNEKLFF	TGTGCCAGCAGTGAGGAGAGATATAATGAAAAACTGTTTTTT
TRBV28	TRBJ2-7	18	TRBD2	few	CASSSSGGGTSVIGEQYF	TGTGCCAGCAGTTCTTCAGGCGGCGGGACTAGCGTTATAGGCGAGCAGTACTTC
TRBV20-1	TRBJ2-1	12	NA	few	CSARGENNEQFF	TGCAGTGCTAGGGGCGAAAACAATGAGCAGTTCTTC
TRBV5-1	TRBJ2-6	15	NA	many	CASHHGTTGANVLTF	TGCGCCAGCCATCACGGGACAACTGGGGCCAACGTCCTGACTTTC
TRBV4-1	TRBJ2-3	16	NA	NA	CASSHWDPRSTDTQYF	TGCGCCAGCAGCCATTGGGACCCGCGAAGCACAGATACGCAGTATTTT
TRBV5-1	TRBJ2-1	12	NA	few	CASSLDRREQFF	TGCGCCAGCAGCTTGGATAGGAGGGAGCAGTTCTTC
TRBV5-1	TRBJ2-5	13	NA	many	CASSPGQEETQYF	TGCGCCAGCAGCCCCGGACAAGAAGAGACCCAGTACTTC
TRBV12-3/TRBV12-4	TRBJ2-3	14	NA	NA	CASIARDSTDTQYF	TGTGCCAGCATAGCCCGGGACAGCACAGATACGCAGTATTTT
TRBV12-3/TRBV12-4	TRBJ2-5	14	NA	NA	CASSIQGGLKTQYF	TGTGCCAGCAGCATACAGGGAGGTCTGAAGACCCAGTACTTC
TRBV7-2	TRBJ2-1	14	TRBD2	few	CASSLGGASNEQFF	TGTGCCAGCAGTCTCGGGGGGGCTAGCAATGAGCAGTTCTTC
TRBV5-1	TRBJ2-3	15	NA	few	CASSLSGDRTDTQYF	TGCGCCAGCAGCTTGTCCGGGGACCGCACAGATACGCAGTATTTT
TRBV6-6	TRBJ2-5	12	TRBD2	few	CASSWGGETQYF	TGTGCCAGCAGTTGGGGGGGGGAGACCCAGTACTTC
TRBV5-6	TRBJ1-2	16	TRBD1	few	CASSLAGTGDNYGYTF	TGTGCCAGCAGCTTGGCAGGGACAGGGGACAACTATGGCTACACCTTC
TRBV28	TRBJ2-7	15	NA	many	CASSLGWDQLYEQYF	TGTGCCAGCAGTTTGGGATGGGACCAACTCTACGAGCAGTACTTC
TRBV6-5	TRBJ2-7	12	TRBD1	few	CASSISGGVQYF	TGTGCCAGCAGTATCTCAGGGGGCGTGCAGTACTTC
TRBV28	TRBJ2-7	16	TRBD1	few	CASSATGALSSYEQYF	TGTGCCAGCAGTGCTACAGGGGCCCTTAGCTCCTACGAGCAGTACTTC
TRBV27	TRBJ2-7	16	NA	few	CASSSRPWTDAYEQYF	TGTGCCAGCAGTTCCCGCCCCTGGACCGACGCCTACGAGCAGTACTTC
TRBV13	TRBJ2-1	17	NA	NA	CASSLSLDRRLSQGQFF	TGTGCCAGCAGCCTATCGCTAGACAGGCGGCTATCACAAGGGCAGTTCTTC
TRBV4-2	TRBJ2-2	17	TRBD1	many	CASSQDWVQGRAGELFF	TGTGCCAGCAGCCAAGATTGGGTACAGGGGCGAGCCGGGGAGCTGTTTTTT
TRBV4-2	TRBJ2-7	15	NA	NA	CASSPGGTDTYEQYF	TGTGCCAGCAGCCCTGGAGGGACAGACACCTACGAGCAGTACTTC
TRBV4-1	TRBJ2-1	14	TRBD2	many	CASVSSGLDNEQFF	TGCGCCAGCGTTTCTAGCGGGCTGGACAATGAGCAGTTCTTC
TRBV6-2/TRBV6-3	TRBJ2-4	13	NA	NA	CASSFGSVNIQYF	TGTGCCAGCAGCTTCGGGAGTGTGAACATTCAGTACTTC